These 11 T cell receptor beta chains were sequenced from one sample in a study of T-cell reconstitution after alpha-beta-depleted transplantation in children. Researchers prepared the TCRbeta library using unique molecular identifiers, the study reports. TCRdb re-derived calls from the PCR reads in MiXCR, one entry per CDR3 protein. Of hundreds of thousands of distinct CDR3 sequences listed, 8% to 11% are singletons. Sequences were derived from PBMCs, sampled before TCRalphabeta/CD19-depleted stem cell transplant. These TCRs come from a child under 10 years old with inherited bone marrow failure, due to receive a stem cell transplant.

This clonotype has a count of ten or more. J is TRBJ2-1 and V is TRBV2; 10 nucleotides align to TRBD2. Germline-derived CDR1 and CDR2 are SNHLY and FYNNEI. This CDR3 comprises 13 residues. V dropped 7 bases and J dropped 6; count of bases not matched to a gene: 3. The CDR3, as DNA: TGTGCCAGCAACAGCGGGAGGGGCAATGAGCAGTTCTTC. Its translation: CASNSGRGNEQFF.

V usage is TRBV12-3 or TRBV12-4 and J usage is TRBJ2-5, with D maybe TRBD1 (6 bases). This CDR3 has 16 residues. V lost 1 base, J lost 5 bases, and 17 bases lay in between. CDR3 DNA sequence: TGTGCCAGCAGTTTAGGGCAAAGGGGGAGTCGGGAGACCCAGTACTTC. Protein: CASSLGQRGSRETQYF.

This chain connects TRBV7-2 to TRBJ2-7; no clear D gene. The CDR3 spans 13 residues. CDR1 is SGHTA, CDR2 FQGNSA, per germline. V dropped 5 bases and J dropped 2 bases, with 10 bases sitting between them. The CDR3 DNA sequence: TGTGCCAGCAGCCTCGTTCGGGCCTACGAGCAGTACTTC. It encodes CASSLVRAYEQYF.

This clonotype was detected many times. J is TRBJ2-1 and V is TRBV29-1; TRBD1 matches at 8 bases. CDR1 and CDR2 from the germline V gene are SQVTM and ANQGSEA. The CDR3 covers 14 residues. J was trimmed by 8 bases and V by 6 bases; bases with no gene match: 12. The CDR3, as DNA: TGCAGCGTCGACAGGGGCCCGGCGTCCCATGAGCAGTTCTTC. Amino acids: CSVDRGPASHEQFF.

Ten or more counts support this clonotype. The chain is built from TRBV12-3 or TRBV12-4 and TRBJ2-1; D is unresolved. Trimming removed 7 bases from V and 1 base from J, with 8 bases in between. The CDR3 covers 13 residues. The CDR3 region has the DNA TGTGCCAGCAACCGGCAGTCCTACAATGAGCAGTTCTTC. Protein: CASNRQSYNEQFF.

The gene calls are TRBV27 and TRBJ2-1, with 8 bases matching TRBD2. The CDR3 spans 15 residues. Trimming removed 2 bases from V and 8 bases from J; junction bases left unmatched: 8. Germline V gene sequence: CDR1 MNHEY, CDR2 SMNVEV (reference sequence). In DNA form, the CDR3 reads TGTGCCAGCAGTTTAGGGGGGACTAGTGGGGATGAGCAGTTCTTC. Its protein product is CASSLGGTSGDEQFF.

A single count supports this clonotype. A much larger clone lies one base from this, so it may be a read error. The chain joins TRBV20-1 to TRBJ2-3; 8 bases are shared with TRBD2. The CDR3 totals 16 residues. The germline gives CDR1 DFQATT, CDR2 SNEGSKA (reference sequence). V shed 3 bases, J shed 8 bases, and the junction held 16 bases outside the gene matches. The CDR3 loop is CSASDGGQREMGTQYF. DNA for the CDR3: TGCAGTGCTAGCGACGGCGGGCAGCGGGAGATGGGTACGCAGTATTTT.

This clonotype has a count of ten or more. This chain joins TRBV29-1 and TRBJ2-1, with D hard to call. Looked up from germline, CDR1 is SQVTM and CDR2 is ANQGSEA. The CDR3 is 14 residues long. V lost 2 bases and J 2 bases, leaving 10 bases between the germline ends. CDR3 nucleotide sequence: TGCAGCGTTGAAAAAGCCCGCGCCTACAATGAGCAGTTCTTC. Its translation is CSVEKARAYNEQFF.

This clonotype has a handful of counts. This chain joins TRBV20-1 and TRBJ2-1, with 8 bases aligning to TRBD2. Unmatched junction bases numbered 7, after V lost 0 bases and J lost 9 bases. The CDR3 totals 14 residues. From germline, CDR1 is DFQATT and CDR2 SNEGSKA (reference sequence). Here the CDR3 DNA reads TGCAGTGCTAGAGACCCGCCCCGGGAGGGTGAGCAGTTCTTC. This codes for CSARDPPREGEQFF.

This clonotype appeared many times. CDR3 in amino acids: CASSLYPGPYEQYF. CDR3 bases: TGTGCCAGCAGCCTATACCCGGGACCCTACGAGCAGTACTTC. The chain employs TRBV6-1 and TRBJ2-7; the D gene could be TRBD1 or TRBD2 (5 bases each). V dropped 6 bases and J dropped 2 bases, with 14 bases sitting between them. CDR1 and CDR2 from the germline V gene are MNHNS and SASEGT. This CDR3 is built from 14 residues.

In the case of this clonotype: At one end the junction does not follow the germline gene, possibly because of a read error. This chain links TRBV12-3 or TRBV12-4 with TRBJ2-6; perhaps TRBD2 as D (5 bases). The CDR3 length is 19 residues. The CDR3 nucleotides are TGTGCCTGCAGTTTACGAGGGCCAGAAAGCTACTCTGGGGCCAACGTCCTGACTTTC. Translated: CACSLRGPESYSGANVLTF.